This entry features one T cell receptor beta chain sequence. This clonotype was detected ten times or more. There is no known antigen for this receptor. A single base separates this from a much larger clone, so it may be a read error. This entry is derived from a study of T cells in Graves' hyperthyroidism and ophthalmopathy (dated by TCRdb to about 2019). Regarding the complete study: Peripheral blood samples were taken at the time of initial diagnosis, prior to any treatment. A discovery cohort of about a hundred patients, 43 with Graves' ophthalmopathy and under 60 with stable Graves' hyperthyroidism, was used to find distinguishing TCR V-J signatures. Prospective prediction of ophthalmopathy was tested in an independent validation cohort of 18 to 20 hyperthyroidism patients and some 17 patients who later progressed to ophthalmopathy. For training and testing, the 95 to 100 patients in the discovery cohort were randomly divided in a 7:3 ratio. In addition, the study compared T-cell repertoires in thyroid tissue and in blood from a handful of Graves' hyperthyroidism patients. Following sampling, methimazole starting at 30 mg daily was given to hyperthyroidism patients, and high-dose intravenous methylprednisolone was given to ophthalmopathy patients. The paper describes TCR Vbeta CDR3 sequencing of 135 peripheral blood samples, made up of under 50 ophthalmopathy patients, roughly 80 hyperthyroidism patients and roughly 17 progressor patients.

Study-wide conclusions, independent of this receptor: Blood samples also contained most of the expanded thyroid clonotypes (frequency above 0.001), which suggests that blood repertoires may reflect thyroid immune responses. During validation, the model predicted progression to ophthalmopathy a median of around six months ahead of onset, with almost 71% sensitivity and roughly 72% specificity. Sample size was not statistically predetermined, and investigators were not blinded to group allocation. A 13 V-J signature model separated ophthalmopathy from stable hyperthyroidism, with just over 85% sensitivity and roughly 84% specificity in cross-validation and 80%/75% in testing.

Ophthalmopathy patients had moderately to severely active disease, Clinical Activity Score of at least 3, NOSPECS grade of at least 4, and duration under 3 months. The study excluded patients with uncontrolled infections, other autoimmune diseases, pregnancy or lactation. Diagnoses were based on clinical symptoms, serum thyroxine and TRAb, thyroid ultrasound and orbital computed tomography. PBMCs were isolated from about 10 ml of fresh peripheral blood by Ficoll-Paque density gradient centrifugation. Total RNA was extracted using Trizol reagent, and RNA quality was assessed on an Agilent 2100 Bioanalyzer. Between the V and J ends, shortened by 2 bases and 2 bases respectively, the junction contains 13 bases. CDR1 and CDR2 are drawn from the germline V gene (reference sequence): DFQATT, SNEGSKA. Taken from cysteine to phenylalanine, the CDR3 has 14 residues. Only the CDR3 DNA stays, 42 bases, in frame from base 1.

The TCR beta CDR3 regions were amplified from the RNA transcripts. The TCR CDR3 was subjected to a first round of RT-PCR using the HTBI primer set and the Qiagen OneStep RT-PCR kit. Libraries were constructed in a second round of multiplex PCR, after which size selection and purification were performed. Sequencing of the libraries was done on an Illumina HiSeq2000 using paired-end 100 bp reads. The study's own analysis went as follows. Raw data were processed with SOAPnuke, discarding reads with adapters, uncalled bases, mean Phred below 15, or no exact constant-primer or identifier match. High-quality paired reads were merged using COPE v1.2.5, and each unique nucleotide sequence was defined as a clonotype. Clonotypes were aligned to IMGT TRBV, TRBD and TRBJ reference segments using MiTCR v1.1. Only V-J combinations with frequency above 0.0001, covering 99% to 99.2% of repertoires, were analysed. A TCS score was defined as the ratio of F50 (clonal expansion) to E x V (chaos), with BLOSUM62-based TCRdist applied between CDR3 peptides within each V-J. Welch's t-statistics and random forest reduced around 510 V-J features to about 13, which were used in a naive Bayes classifier (R e1071). Thyroid-blood repertoire similarity was quantified with the Morisita-Horn index. The raw public data were reprocessed by TCRdb itself: fastp quality trimming at Q25, MiXCR clonotype calling, in-frame beta chains only. Identical CDR3 protein sequences are pooled into one entry, listed with their most common genes and DNA. These V and J calls rely on TCRdb rather than the paper's analysis. The sample table shows 50,000 to 75,000 distinct CDR3 sequences, and around half are seen once. The ten most abundant clones make up around an eighth of the sample.

The TCR comes from a woman aged 25 to 39 with Graves' ophthalmopathy. The chain was built from TRBV20-1 and TRBJ2-7; TRBD2 is a possible D gene, resting on 6 matching bases. Sequenced material: blood. The CDR3 region reads CSARPGEAAYEQYF. The DNA sequence is given as TGCAGTGCTAGACCGGGAGAAGCTGCCTACGAGCAGTACTTC.